The 29 T cell receptor beta chains reported below all come from one sample, sequenced in a study of shared clonotypes between healthy human individuals (dated by TCRdb to about 2020). For the CD8 naive samples, CD45RO-negative cells were positively selected for CCR7, yielding a CD45RA+CCR7+ population from which TemRA cells were excluded. The library was produced with the immunoSEQ multiplex PCR assay. Imported from immuneACCESS, the table was reduced by TCRdb to in-frame sequences with V and J called. These copies leave out some clones; in studies compared against another copy, an unresolved V gene accounts for under half, and the cause of the remainder is not known. The sample table lists hundreds of thousands of clones, about 96% of them with a count of one. 0.095% to 0.13% of the sample is taken by the ten largest. The sequenced sample was naive CD8+ T cells sorted from blood. The cell subset or site label here, explained by the study, means: CD45RA+CCR7+. These receptors were taken from a woman aged 25-40 years in good health.

This clone was observed once. The chain uses TRBV27 and TRBJ2-7, with D unresolved. The V and J ends lost 5 bases and 0 bases respectively, with 8 bases between them. The CDR3 has 13 amino acids. Germline values: CDR1 MNHEY, CDR2 SMNVEV (reference sequence). CDR3 in amino acids: CASSATSSYEQYF. CDR3 DNA: TGTGCCAGCAGTGCTACAAGCTCCTACGAGCAGTACTTC.

The gene calls are TRBV29-1 and TRBJ2-1, with TRBD2 matching over 7 bases. Germline V gives CDR1 SQVTM, CDR2 ANQGSEA. CDR3 length: 13 residues. The junction had 2 bases not matched to a gene; V was cut back by 3 bases and J by 3 bases. The CDR3 loop is CSVEGTNYNEQFF. CDR3 in DNA: TGCAGCGTTGAGGGGACTAACTACAATGAGCAGTTCTTC.

In this sample, this clone turned up once. J is TRBJ2-6 and V is TRBV11-2, with D uncertain. Trimming cost V 3 bases and J 1 base, with 13 bases left between them. This CDR3 contains 17 residues. From germline, CDR1 is SGHAT and CDR2 FQNNGV. CDR3 in amino acids: CASSFWPSRSGANVLTF. In nucleotides, the CDR3 is TGTGCCAGCAGCTTCTGGCCGTCCAGGTCTGGGGCCAACGTCCTGACTTTC. The full variable domain, completed using reference TRBV11-2 and TRBJ2-6, is EAGVAQSPRYKIIEKRQSVAFWCNPISGHATLYWYQQILGQGPKLLIQFQNNGVVDDSQLPKDRFSAERLKGVDSTLKIQPAKLEDSAVYLCASSFWPSRSGANVLTFGAGSRLTVL.

CDR3 nucleotides: TGTGCCAGCAGCTCCCGGGCCGAAACGCAAGAGACCCAGTACTTC. The encoded protein is CASSSRAETQETQYF. The chain couples TRBV13 to TRBJ2-5; no reliable D call. Trimming stripped 4 bases from V and 2 bases from J, with 14 bases between. Germline V gene data show CDR1 as PRHDT and CDR2 as FYEKMQ (reference sequence). CDR3 size: 15 residues.

Remarks on this clone: The sample holds other DNA sequences that translate to the same CDR3. The chain is built from TRBV7-9 and TRBJ2-7; D may be TRBD2 (6 bases). With 0 bases removed from V and 3 bases from J, the gap between germline ends came to 6 bases. CDR3 length equals 13 residues. Germline V lookup: CDR1 SEHNR, CDR2 FQNEAQ (reference sequence). The CDR3 spells CASSLAGGYEQYF. CDR3 coding DNA: TGTGCCAGCAGCTTAGCGGGGGGCTACGAGCAGTACTTC. Together with reference TRBV7-9 and TRBJ2-7, the CDR3 gives the full variable domain: DTGVSQNPRHKITKRGQNVTFRCDPISEHNRLYWYRQTLGQGPEFLTYFQNEAQLEKSRLLSDRFSAERPKGSFSTLEIQRTEQGDSAMYLCASSLAGGYEQYFGPGTRLTVT.

This clone has only one observation. The V and J genes are TRBV5-4 and TRBJ2-2, with a possible D match to TRBD1 (6 bases). Trimming removed 3 bases at V and 4 bases at J, with 13 bases between. Germline CDR1 is SGHNT and CDR2 is YYREEE (reference sequence). The CDR3 extends over 15 amino acids. The CDR3: CASSSTRGTTGELFF. The CDR3 DNA is TGTGCCAGCAGCTCCACCAGGGGAACCACCGGGGAGCTGTTTTTT.

The rearrangement joins TRBV6-5 to TRBJ2-1; 7 nucleotides align to TRBD1. Germline lookup yields CDR1 MNHEY and CDR2 SVGAGI. The CDR3 is 13 amino acids. V was clipped by 5 bases and J by 8 bases; unmatched bases: 6. CDR3 region: CASSPGGGDEQFF. The CDR3, as DNA: TGTGCCAGCAGTCCAGGGGGTGGGGATGAGCAGTTCTTC.

The CDR3 nucleotides are TGTGCCAGCAGGCGAGACTACACTGAAGCTTTCTTT. The encoded protein is CASRRDYTEAFF. The rearrangement uses TRBV28 and TRBJ1-1; D is ambiguous. CDR1 and CDR2 from the germline V gene are MDHEN and SYDVKM. CDR3 length: 12 residues. Between the trimmed V and J ends, which lost 6 bases and 3 bases, there was a span of 8 bases.

This rearrangement joins TRBV4-1 to TRBJ1-1, with D unclear. Germline lookup yields CDR1 MGHRA and CDR2 YSYEKL. CDR3 length equals 15 residues. Trimming removed 0 bases at V and 0 bases at J, with 8 bases between. CDR3 DNA sequence: TGCGCCAGCAGCCAAGAGTTACAGTTGAACACTGAAGCTTTCTTT. It specifies CASSQELQLNTEAFF.

This chain uses TRBV30 with TRBJ1-1, with 7 bases lining up with TRBD1. With 1 base clipped from V and 3 bases from J, the junction kept 2 bases outside the gene matches. Germline loops: CDR1 GTSNPN, CDR2 SVGIG (reference sequence). There are 13 residues in the CDR3. CDR3 amino acids: CAWSAGGYTEAFF. CDR3 nucleotides: TGTGCCTGGAGTGCAGGGGGATACACTGAAGCTTTCTTT.

The chain is built from TRBV19 and TRBJ2-7; 8 nucleotides match TRBD1. Trimming took 10 bases from V and 7 from J; bases not matched to a gene: 12. CDR1 LNHDA and CDR2 SQIVND come from the germline V gene (reference sequence). The CDR3 spans 13 residues. The CDR3 region is CATGVQGAVEQYF. DNA of the CDR3: TGTGCCACAGGGGTGCAGGGGGCTGTTGAGCAGTACTTC.

The chain uses TRBV13 and TRBJ2-7; 10 nucleotides match TRBD1. Trimming took 5 bases from V and 2 from J; bases not matched to a gene: 3. This CDR3 has 14 amino acids. Looked up from germline, CDR1 is PRHDT and CDR2 is FYEKMQ (reference sequence). The CDR3 is CASSLGTGAYEQYF. CDR3 in DNA: TGTGCCAGCAGCCTCGGGACAGGGGCCTACGAGCAGTACTTC. The complete variable domain, with remaining parts taken from reference TRBV13 and TRBJ2-7, reads AAGVIQSPRHLIKEKRETATLKCYPIPRHDTVYWYQQGPGQDPQFLISFYEKMQSDKGSIPDRFSAQQFSDYHSELNMSSLELGDSALYFCASSLGTGAYEQYFGPGTRLTVT.

A word on this clone: The identical CDR3 is also encoded by other nucleotide sequences in the sample. This chain links TRBV7-9 with TRBJ2-1; D is possibly TRBD2 (6 bases). Germline CDR1 is SEHNR and CDR2 is FQNEAQ (reference sequence). V shed 4 bases and J shed 0 bases, with 13 bases lying between them. The CDR3 is 16 amino acids. Here the CDR3 reads CASSSLSGSSYNEQFF. The CDR3 DNA reads as TGTGCCAGCAGCTCCCTTAGCGGAAGCTCCTACAATGAGCAGTTCTTC.

The rearrangement links TRBV11-2 to TRBJ2-4; possibly TRBD1 or TRBD2 for D (5 bases each). CDR1 and CDR2 from the germline V gene are SGHAT and FQNNGV. V lost 4 bases and J lost 1, with 17 bases in between. CDR3 length: 17 amino acids. The CDR3 DNA reads TGTGCCAGCAGCTCCTTCCAGGGACCTAGGGCCAAAAACATTCAGTACTTC. Its protein is CASSSFQGPRAKNIQYF.

This clone has only one observation. J is TRBJ2-7 and V is TRBV7-2; D is possibly TRBD1 (5 bases). V lost 1 base, J lost 4 bases, and 8 bases lay in between. This CDR3 has 13 amino acids. Germline-derived CDR1 and CDR2 are SGHTA and FQGNSA. The CDR3 DNA reads as TGTGCCAGCAGCTTAGGGACACCTTACGAGCAGTACTTC. Its translation: CASSLGTPYEQYF. The complete variable domain, with remaining parts taken from reference TRBV7-2 and TRBJ2-7, reads GAGVSQSPSNKVTEKGKDVELRCDPISGHTALYWYRQSLGQGLEFLIYFQGNSAPDKSGLPSDRFSAERTGGSVSTLTIQRTQQEDSAVYLCASSLGTPYEQYFGPGTRLTVT.

The rearrangement joins TRBV5-6 to TRBJ2-1; no firm D call. Per germline, CDR1 SGHDT and CDR2 YYEEEE. The V end was cut by 1 base, the J end by 0 bases, with 11 bases between. The CDR3 spans 16 residues. CDR3 bases: TGTGCCAGCAGCTTGAACCCCCTGAGCTCCTACAATGAGCAGTTCTTC. Translation gives CASSLNPLSSYNEQFF.

The V and J genes are TRBV7-8 and TRBJ2-1; 7 bases map to TRBD2. This CDR3 comprises 16 residues. CDR1 is SGHVS and CDR2 is FQNEAQ in the germline V gene. With 5 bases clipped from V and 0 bases from J, the junction kept 7 bases outside the gene matches. The CDR3 region is CASSRWGLSSYNEQFF. For the CDR3, the DNA is TGTGCCAGCAGCCGGTGGGGACTAAGCTCCTACAATGAGCAGTTCTTC.

The CDR3 nucleotides are TGTGCCAGCAGCCTTGGGGACAGGGGCTACAATGAGCAGTTCTTC. It codes for CASSLGDRGYNEQFF. This rearrangement joins TRBV13 to TRBJ2-1; 10 nucleotides line up with TRBD1. Germline lookup yields CDR1 PRHDT and CDR2 FYEKMQ (reference sequence). CDR3 length equals 15 residues. V was clipped by 5 bases and J by 3 bases; unmatched bases: 4.

Only a few counts were recorded for this clone. J is TRBJ1-1 and V is TRBV28, with 7 bases aligning to TRBD1. The V gene's germline CDR1 is MDHEN and CDR2 SYDVKM. This CDR3 contains 12 residues. Trimming took 10 bases from V and 7 from J; bases not matched to a gene: 9. Here the CDR3 DNA reads TGTGCCACCTTCCAGGGGGACAATGAAGCTTTCTTT. Protein product: CATFQGDNEAFF.

The chain joins TRBV11-2 to TRBJ2-1; TRBD2 agrees at 8 bases. CDR1 and CDR2 from the germline V gene are SGHAT and FQNNGV. The junction had 12 bases not matched to a gene; V was cut back by 5 bases and J by 6 bases. The CDR3 covers 16 residues. The chain's CDR3 is CASSTTSALHLNEQFF. The DNA of the CDR3 is TGTGCCAGCAGCACGACTAGCGCCCTACACCTCAATGAGCAGTTCTTC.

This clone was counted once. The chain joins TRBV10-3 to TRBJ2-3; D unresolved. CDR3 size: 13 residues. Germline CDR1 is ENHRY and CDR2 is SYGVKD. The germline V and J ends were trimmed by 10 bases and 4 bases, with 15 bases remaining between them. This chain's CDR3 is CATHPENPDTQYF. The CDR3 coding sequence is TGTGCCACTCACCCTGAAAACCCAGATACGCAGTATTTT.

The rearrangement links TRBV2 to TRBJ2-1; 12 bases map to TRBD2. CDR3 size: 16 residues. The trim removed 2 bases at V and 4 bases at J, leaving 3 bases unmatched. The germline CDR1 and CDR2 sequences are SNHLY and FYNNEI. The CDR3 protein is CASSEMTSGSYNEQFF. The CDR3 region has the DNA TGTGCCAGCAGTGAAATGACTAGCGGGAGTTACAATGAGCAGTTCTTC.

This rearrangement joins TRBV5-6 to TRBJ2-7; the D is unclear. This CDR3 has 14 residues. Trimming removed 2 bases at V and 0 bases at J, with 9 bases between. Germline V CDR1 and CDR2: SGHDT, YYEEEE. The CDR3: CASSFGTVSYEQYF. In DNA form, the CDR3 reads TGTGCCAGCAGCTTTGGCACGGTCTCCTACGAGCAGTACTTC.

The V and J genes are TRBV4-1 and TRBJ2-5; 7 bases fit TRBD2. The CDR3 contains 17 residues. Germline values: CDR1 MGHRA, CDR2 YSYEKL. V was clipped by 1 base and J by 1 base; unmatched bases: 9. The CDR3 bases are TGCGCCAGCAGCCAAGTCCCGGGACTACAACTCCAAGAGACCCAGTACTTC. Its translation: CASSQVPGLQLQETQYF.

This chain joins TRBV6-5 and TRBJ2-3, with D possibly TRBD1 on 5 matching bases. This CDR3 contains 13 residues. From germline, CDR1 is MNHEY and CDR2 SVGAGI. The germline V and J ends were trimmed by 2 bases and 4 bases, with 7 bases remaining between them. The DNA for the CDR3 is TGTGCCAGCAGTTACCAGGGTCCAGATACGCAGTATTTT. Its protein is CASSYQGPDTQYF.

The chain recombines TRBV21-1 with TRBJ2-2. TRBV21-1 is tagged as a pseudogene. The CDR3 is 17 amino acids. The CDR3 nucleotides read TGTGCCAGCAGGTCAGGGTCGAATTGGGCGGGCACCGGGGAGCTGTTTTTT. This sequence encodes CASRSGSNWAGTGELFF.

The rearrangement joins TRBV5-1 to TRBJ1-4; 9 nucleotides match TRBD1. This CDR3 has 15 amino acids. CDR1 and CDR2 from the germline V gene are SGHRS and YFSETQ. With V trimmed by 0 bases and J by 8 bases, 5 bases remained unmatched. The CDR3 sequence: CASSLGIDRGEKLFF. The CDR3 region has the DNA TGCGCCAGCAGCTTGGGGATCGACAGGGGGGAAAAACTGTTTTTT.

This clone was counted once. The sample has other DNA sequences that encode this CDR3 too. This rearrangement joins TRBV27 to TRBJ1-1; D remains unclear. V was shortened by 3 bases and J by 0 bases, with 5 bases between the two germline ends. CDR1 MNHEY and CDR2 SMNVEV come from the germline V gene (reference sequence). The CDR3 runs 13 residues. The chain's CDR3 is CASSFGLNTEAFF. The CDR3 region has the DNA TGTGCCAGCAGTTTTGGACTGAACACTGAAGCTTTCTTT.

This clone was seen a single time. J is TRBJ2-1 and V is TRBV28; D may be TRBD1 (6 bases). The CDR3 runs to 20 residues. The V end lost 2 bases, the J end lost 5 bases, and 28 bases lay between the germline ends. Germline CDR1 reads MDHEN; CDR2 reads SYDVKM. CDR3 loop: CASSLKQGRRAVGDDNEQFF. The CDR3 region has the DNA TGTGCCAGCAGTTTAAAGCAGGGGCGTCGAGCTGTGGGGGATGACAATGAGCAGTTCTTC.